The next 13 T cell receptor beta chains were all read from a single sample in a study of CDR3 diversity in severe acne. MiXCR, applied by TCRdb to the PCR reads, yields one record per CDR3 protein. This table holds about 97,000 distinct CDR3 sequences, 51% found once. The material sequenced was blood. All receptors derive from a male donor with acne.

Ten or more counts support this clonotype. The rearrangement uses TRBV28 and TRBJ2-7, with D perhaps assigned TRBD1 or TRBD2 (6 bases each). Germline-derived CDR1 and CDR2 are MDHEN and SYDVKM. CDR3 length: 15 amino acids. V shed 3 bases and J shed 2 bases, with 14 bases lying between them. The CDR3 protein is CASSLEGGTTYEQYF. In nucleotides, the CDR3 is TGTGCCAGCAGTTTGGAGGGGGGAACCACCTACGAGCAGTACTTC.

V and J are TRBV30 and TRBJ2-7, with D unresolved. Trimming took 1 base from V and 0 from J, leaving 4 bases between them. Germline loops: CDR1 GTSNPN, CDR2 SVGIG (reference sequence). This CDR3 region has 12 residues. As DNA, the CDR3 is TGTGCCTGGAGTGGCACCTCCTACGAGCAGTACTTC. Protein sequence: CAWSGTSYEQYF.

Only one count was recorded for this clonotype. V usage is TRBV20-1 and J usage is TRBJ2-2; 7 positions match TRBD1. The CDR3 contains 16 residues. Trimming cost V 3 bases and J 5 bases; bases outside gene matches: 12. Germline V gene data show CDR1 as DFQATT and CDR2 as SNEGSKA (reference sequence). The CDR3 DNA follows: TGCAGTGCTAGGACCGCCGGGACAGATCTTACCGGGGAGCTGTTTTTT. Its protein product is CSARTAGTDLTGELFF.

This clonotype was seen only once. In DNA form, the CDR3 reads TGCAGTGCTAGAGATGGGGGGACCGGGGAGCTGTTTTTT. As protein: CSARDGGTGELFF. J is TRBJ2-2 and V is TRBV20-1, with a tentative D call TRBD2 (6 bases). Looked up from germline, CDR1 is DFQATT and CDR2 is SNEGSKA (reference sequence). Trimming stripped 0 bases from V and 5 bases from J, with 7 bases between. The CDR3 consists of 13 residues.

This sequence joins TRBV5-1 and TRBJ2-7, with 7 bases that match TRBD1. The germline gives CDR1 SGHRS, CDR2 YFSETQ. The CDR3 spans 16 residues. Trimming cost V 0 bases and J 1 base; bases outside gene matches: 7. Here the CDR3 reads CASSLDPGQSSYEQYF. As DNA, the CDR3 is TGCGCCAGCAGCTTGGATCCGGGACAGAGTTCCTACGAGCAGTACTTC.

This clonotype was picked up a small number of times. Written as DNA, the CDR3 is TGTGCCAGTAGGCCGGGACAGAGGCCTGGAAACACCATATATTTT. Encoded protein: CASRPGQRPGNTIYF. V usage is TRBV19 and J usage is TRBJ1-3, with 7 nucleotides matching TRBD1. This CDR3 has 15 residues. V lost 6 bases to trimming and J lost 2 bases; unmatched junction nucleotides: 7. Per germline, CDR1 LNHDA and CDR2 SQIVND (reference sequence).

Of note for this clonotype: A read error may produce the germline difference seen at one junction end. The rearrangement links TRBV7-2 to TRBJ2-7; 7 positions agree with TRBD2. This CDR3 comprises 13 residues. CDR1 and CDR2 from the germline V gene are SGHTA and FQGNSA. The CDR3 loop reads CASSSSGPYEQHF. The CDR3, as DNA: TGTGCCAGCAGCTCTAGCGGCCCCTACGAGCAGCACTTC.

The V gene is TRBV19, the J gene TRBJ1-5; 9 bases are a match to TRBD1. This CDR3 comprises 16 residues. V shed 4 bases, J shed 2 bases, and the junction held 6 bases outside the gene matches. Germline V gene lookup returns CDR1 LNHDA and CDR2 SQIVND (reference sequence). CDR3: CASSRDRALGNQPQHF. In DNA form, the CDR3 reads TGTGCCAGTAGTAGGGACAGGGCCTTGGGCAATCAGCCCCAGCATTTT.

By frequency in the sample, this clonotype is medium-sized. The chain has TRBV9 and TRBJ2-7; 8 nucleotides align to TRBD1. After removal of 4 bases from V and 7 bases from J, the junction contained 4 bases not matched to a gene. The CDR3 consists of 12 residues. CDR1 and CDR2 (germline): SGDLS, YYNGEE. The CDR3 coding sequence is TGTGCCAGCAGCCCAGGGGGCATGGAGCAGTACTTC. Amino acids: CASSPGGMEQYF.

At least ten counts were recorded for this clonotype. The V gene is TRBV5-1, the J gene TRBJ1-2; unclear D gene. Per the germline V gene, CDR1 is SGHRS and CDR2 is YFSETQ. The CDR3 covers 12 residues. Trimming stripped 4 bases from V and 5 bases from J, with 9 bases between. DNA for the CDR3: TGCGCCAGCAGCCCGTCAGTTTATGGCTACACCTTC. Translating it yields CASSPSVYGYTF.

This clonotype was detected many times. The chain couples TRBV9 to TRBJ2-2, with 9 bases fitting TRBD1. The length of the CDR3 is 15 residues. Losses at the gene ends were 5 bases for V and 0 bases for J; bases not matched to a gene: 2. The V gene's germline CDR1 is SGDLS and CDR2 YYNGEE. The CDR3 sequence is CASSDRGANTGELFF. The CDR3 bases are TGTGCCAGCAGTGACAGGGGGGCGAACACCGGGGAGCTGTTTTTT.

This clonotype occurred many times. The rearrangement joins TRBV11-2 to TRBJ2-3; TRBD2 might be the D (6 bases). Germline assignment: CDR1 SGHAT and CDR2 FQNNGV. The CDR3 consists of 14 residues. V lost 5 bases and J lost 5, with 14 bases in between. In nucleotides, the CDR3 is TGTGCCAGCAGCGTTCGGGACTTAGGAGATACGCAGTATTTT. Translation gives CASSVRDLGDTQYF.

CDR3: CASRSPAGGGETQYF. The CDR3 nucleotides read TGTGCCAGCAGGAGTCCCGCAGGGGGCGGAGAGACCCAGTACTTC. The chain couples TRBV12-3 or TRBV12-4 to TRBJ2-5, with TRBD1 identical over 8 bases. This CDR3 is built from 15 residues. V lost 6 bases to trimming and J lost 4 bases; unmatched junction nucleotides: 10.